What follows describes a single T cell receptor (beta chain). Relative to the germline gene, one junction end is altered; a read error may explain this. The sample is drawn from a study of T cells in localized non-small cell lung cancer. The CDR3 totals 16 residues. Looked up from germline, CDR1 is SGDLS and CDR2 is YYNGEE. Sequencing used immunoSEQ multiplex PCR; TCRdb keeps in-frame clones, though not all of them. The repertoire holds more than 800 clones, with 25% to 35% as singletons. V usage is TRBV9 and J usage is TRBJ2-2; 8 bases are a match to TRBD1. This TCR derives from a woman aged 35 to 70 with stage I squamous cell lung carcinoma. Sequenced material: lung tumor tissue, taken before any cancer treatment. The CDR3: CASKTGTGSNTGELFF. The CDR3 DNA reads as TGTGCCAGCAAAACCGGGACAGGCTCAAACACCGGGGAGCTATTTTTT.